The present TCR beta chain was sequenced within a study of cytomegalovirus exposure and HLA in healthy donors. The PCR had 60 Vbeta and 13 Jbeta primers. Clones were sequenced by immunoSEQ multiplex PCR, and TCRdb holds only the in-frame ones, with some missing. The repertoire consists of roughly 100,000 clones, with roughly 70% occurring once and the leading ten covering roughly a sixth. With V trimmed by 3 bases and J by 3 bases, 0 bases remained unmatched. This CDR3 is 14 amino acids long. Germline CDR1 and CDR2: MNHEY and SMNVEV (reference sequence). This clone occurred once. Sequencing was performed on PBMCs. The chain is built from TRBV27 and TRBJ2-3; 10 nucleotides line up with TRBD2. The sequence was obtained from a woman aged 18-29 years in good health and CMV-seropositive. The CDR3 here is CASSLGLATDTQYF. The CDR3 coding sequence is TGTGCCAGCAGTTTGGGACTAGCGACAGATACGCAGTATTTT.